The 5 T cell receptor beta chains presented below share a single source sample, sequenced in a study of cytomegalovirus exposure and HLA in healthy donors. PCR employed 60 Vbeta and 13 Jbeta primers. Profiling relied on immunoSEQ multiplex PCR, and the TCRdb table lists in-frame clones only, not all of them. Counted here are fewer than 200,000 clones, 79% occurring once; the ten biggest clones make up roughly 1.9%. Sequenced input: PBMCs. These receptors originate from a man aged 40-49 years in good health and CMV-seronegative.

This rearrangement joins TRBV4-3 to TRBJ2-7; 11 positions agree with TRBD2. Trimming at V came to 3 bases and at J to 2 bases, leaving 3 bases not matched to a gene. CDR1 is LGHNA, CDR2 YSLEER, per germline. There are 15 residues in the CDR3. CDR3 region: CASSQNSGRAYEQYF. CDR3 bases: TGCGCCAGCAGCCAGAATAGCGGGAGGGCCTACGAGCAGTACTTC.

This chain uses TRBV19 with TRBJ1-3; D remains unclear. Germline-derived CDR1 and CDR2 are LNHDA and SQIVND (reference sequence). Trimming removed 3 bases at V and 0 bases at J, with 9 bases between. The CDR3 covers 15 residues. The CDR3 loop is CASSMGRHSGNTIYF. The CDR3 DNA reads as TGTGCCAGTAGTATGGGCCGGCACTCTGGAAACACCATATATTTT.

The chain couples TRBV6-5 to TRBJ2-5, with 7 bases aligning to TRBD1. Germline CDR1 reads MNHEY; CDR2 reads SVGAGI. This CDR3 spans 15 amino acids. V trimming: 2 bases; J trimming: 4 bases; junction bases outside the gene matches: 7. The CDR3, as DNA: TGTGCCAGCAGTTACGCGACAGGGATGAGAGAGACCCAGTACTTC. It codes for CASSYATGMRETQYF.

The V gene is TRBV7-6, the J gene TRBJ2-1; 7 bases agree with TRBD2. The CDR3 contains 16 residues. The germline CDR1 and CDR2 sequences are SGHVS and FNYEAQ. Trimming took 8 bases from V and 0 from J; bases not matched to a gene: 10. The chain's CDR3 is CASVAGRDLSYNEQFF. In DNA form, the CDR3 reads TGTGCCAGCGTTGCGGGGAGGGACCTCTCCTACAATGAGCAGTTCTTC.

The chain carries TRBV9 and TRBJ2-2, with D maybe TRBD2 (6 bases). The CDR3 consists of 15 residues. With 0 bases removed from V and 4 bases from J, the gap between germline ends came to 10 bases. The germline gives CDR1 SGDLS, CDR2 YYNGEE. The CDR3 nucleotides read TGTGCCAGCAGCGTAGGGGGGGTCGTCACCGGGGAGCTGTTTTTT. Its protein product is CASSVGGVVTGELFF.